A selection of T cell receptor beta chains follows, all from one sample in a study of blood T cell repertoires in COVID-19. Profiled with immunoSEQ multiplex PCR; TCRdb holds only in-frame clones, not every one. This table has approximately 500,000 clones, nearly 90% appearing once. The specimen was peripheral blood. Receptor source: a man aged 18 to 35 with COVID-19, enrolled during active disease. CDR3s include the opening cysteine and the closing phenylalanine or tryptophan. D genes are given only for firm matches. Expanded clones are given a class, and other clones once, few, many or no size at all.

CASSLVEGSGETQYF | TGCGCCAGCAGCTTGGTAGAGGGCTCGGGAGAGACCCAGTACTTC | . | TRBV5-1 | 15 | . | TRBJ2-5
CASSQRYGETNYGYTF | TGTGCCAGCAGCCAAAGATACGGGGAAACAAACTATGGCTACACCTTC | . | TRBV4-2 | 16 | many | TRBJ1-2
CSVVRDSQETQYF | TGCAGCGTTGTCCGGGACAGTCAAGAGACCCAGTACTTC | TRBD1 | TRBV29-1 | 13 | . | TRBJ2-5
CASSEPRGQAYNEQFF | TGTGCCAGCAGTGAACCCAGGGGGCAGGCCTACAATGAGCAGTTCTTC | TRBD1 | TRBV6-1 | 16 | . | TRBJ2-1
CASSQRRGGFQETQYF | TGTGCCAGCAGCCAAAGGCGGGGGGGCTTCCAAGAGACCCAGTACTTC | TRBD2 | TRBV14 | 16 | . | TRBJ2-5
CASSVPVAGTVAGGNTIYF | TGTGCCAGCAGCGTACCCGTCGCCGGGACTGTCGCTGGTGGAAACACCATATATTTT | . | TRBV9 | 19 | once | TRBJ1-3
CSASRGDANLAKNIQYF | TGCAGTGCTAGTAGGGGCGATGCAAATCTAGCCAAAAACATTCAGTACTTC | . | TRBV20-1 | 17 | . | TRBJ2-4
CAWRPSGRAKFF | TGTGCCTGGAGACCTAGCGGGAGGGCCAAGTTCTTC | TRBD2 | TRBV30 | 12 | . | TRBJ2-1
CASRAGIYEQYF | TGTGCCAGCAGGGCAGGGATATACGAGCAGTACTTC | . | TRBV6-5 | 12 | . | TRBJ2-7
CASSSYTSANEQFF | TGTGCCAGCAGCTCCTATACTAGTGCCAATGAGCAGTTCTTC | . | TRBV7-2 | 14 | . | TRBJ2-1
CASSYGIRGWDGYTF | TGTGCCAGCAGTTACGGTATAAGGGGATGGGATGGCTACACCTTC | . | TRBV6-5 | 15 | . | TRBJ1-2
CASSLGNRGVNEQYF | TGTGCCAGCAGCTTAGGGAACAGGGGCGTCAACGAGCAGTACTTC | TRBD1 | TRBV7-8 | 15 | few | TRBJ2-7
CATCTDRGFSPLHF | TGTGCCACTTGTACGGACAGGGGGTTTTCACCCCTCCACTTT | TRBD1 | TRBV2 | 14 | . | TRBJ1-6
CASSLSGSDISTDTQYF | TGTGCCAGCAGTTTATCTGGCAGTGACATTAGCACAGATACGCAGTATTTT | . | TRBV27 | 17 | . | TRBJ2-3
CASSFSDRDQPQHF | TGTGCCAGCAGTTTCTCGGACAGGGATCAGCCCCAGCATTTT | TRBD1 | TRBV6-6 | 14 | . | TRBJ1-5
CANRDTTSTDTQYF | TGTGCCAACAGGGACACAACTAGCACAGATACGCAGTATTTT | . | TRBV2 | 14 | . | TRBJ2-3
CASSFRDSPYNEQFF | TGTGCCAGCAGCTTCCGGGACAGTCCCTACAATGAGCAGTTCTTC | TRBD1 | TRBV19 | 15 | . | TRBJ2-1
CASSSTVLISGNTIYF | TGTGCCAGCAGCTCGACAGTTTTGATCTCTGGAAACACCATATATTTT | . | TRBV5-6 | 16 | . | TRBJ1-3
CATSREIAGEDEQYF | TGTGCCACCAGCAGAGAAATAGCGGGAGAAGACGAGCAGTACTTC | TRBD2 | TRBV15 | 15 | . | TRBJ2-7
CASSSRITSGRAYEQYF | TGTGCCAGCAGCTCCCGAATAACTAGCGGGAGGGCCTACGAGCAGTACTTC | TRBD2 | TRBV11-3 | 17 | . | TRBJ2-7
CASSPGLAGKVF | TGTGCCAGCAGCCCCGGACTAGCGGGAAAGGTGTTC | TRBD2 | TRBV3-1/TRBV3-2 | 12 | . | TRBJ2-7
CATSRVQGTYEQYF | TGTGCCACCAGCAGAGTCCAGGGAACCTACGAGCAGTACTTC | . | TRBV15 | 14 | . | TRBJ2-7
CASSLSAVGTQYF | TGTGCCAGCAGCTTGAGCGCTGTAGGGACCCAGTACTTC | . | TRBV7-2 | 13 | . | TRBJ2-5
CASRVSGGGYTF | TGCGCCAGCAGAGTCTCGGGAGGTGGCTACACCTTC | . | TRBV5-1 | 12 | . | TRBJ1-2
CASSTSDRLHWDF | TGTGCCAGTAGTACGTCGGACAGGCTCCATTGGGACTTC | TRBD1 | TRBV19 | 13 | . | TRBJ2-7
CASSPTGTGQETQYF | TGTGCCAGCAGCCCTACCGGGACTGGGCAAGAGACCCAGTACTTC | . | TRBV11-1 | 15 | . | TRBJ2-5
CASSYWKGQGEQYF | TGTGCCAGCAGTTACTGGAAGGGTCAGGGGGAGCAGTACTTC | . | TRBV6-5 | 14 | . | TRBJ2-7
CASSRGGEQGPDTQYF | TGTGCCAGCAGCCGGGGAGGGGAGCAGGGTCCCGATACGCAGTATTTT | TRBD2 | TRBV5-4 | 16 | once | TRBJ2-3
CASSQMIGNSPLHF | TGTGCCAGCAGCCAAATGATCGGGAATTCACCCCTCCACTTT | . | TRBV3-1/TRBV3-2 | 14 | . | TRBJ1-6
CASSLALSSGSGTDTQYF | TGCGCCAGCAGCTTGGCCCTGTCGTCCGGGTCCGGCACAGATACGCAGTATTTT | . | TRBV5-1 | 18 | . | TRBJ2-3
CATSDPTANYGYTF | TGTGCCACCAGTGACCCGACAGCTAACTATGGCTACACCTTC | . | TRBV24-1 | 14 | . | TRBJ1-2
CASSLLREIAGELFF | TGTGCCAGCAGCCTTTTGCGGGAGATAGCCGGGGAGCTGTTTTTT | TRBD2 | TRBV3-1/TRBV3-2 | 15 | . | TRBJ2-2
CASSLASATDTQYF | TGTGCCAGCAGTTTGGCTAGCGCCACAGATACGCAGTATTTT | . | TRBV27 | 14 | . | TRBJ2-3
CAISEASGGSYNEQFF | TGTGCCATCAGTGAGGCTAGCGGGGGATCCTACAATGAGCAGTTCTTC | TRBD2 | TRBV10-3 | 16 | . | TRBJ2-1
CASSPQAGAYNEQFF | TGTGCCAGCAGCCCCCAGGCAGGTGCCTACAATGAGCAGTTCTTC | . | TRBV7-7 | 15 | . | TRBJ2-1
CASSQAKGVVETQYF | TGTGCCAGCAGCCAAGCTAAAGGGGTGGTAGAGACCCAGTACTTC | . | TRBV3-1/TRBV3-2 | 15 | . | TRBJ2-5
CASRTGVAVNNEQFF | TGTGCCAGTAGGACAGGGGTTGCGGTAAACAATGAGCAGTTCTTC | TRBD1 | TRBV2 | 15 | . | TRBJ2-1
CASSFRTSTDTQYF | TGTGCCAGCAGTTTCCGTACTAGCACAGATACGCAGTATTTT | . | TRBV27 | 14 | . | TRBJ2-3